This is a list of T cell receptor beta chains from one sample in a study of T cell repertoires in cytomegalovirus infection. These receptors have no known antigen. MiXCR, run by TCRdb on the reads, gives a single entry per CDR3 protein. The repertoire holds around 750,000 distinct CDR3 sequences, 30% to 35% seen once, with roughly 12% in the top ten. The specimen comprised cultured CD8+ T cells from PBMCs, sampled from culture after CMV antigen stimulation. The receptors were sampled from a human donor in good health (CMV status not recorded). Some clones in this sample may be carry-over from other donors' samples. CDR3s include the opening cysteine and the closing phenylalanine or tryptophan. The D gene is left open where the match is weak. Clone size appears in some rows only: once, few, many, or a class for an expanded clone.

size	V	D	J	DNA	CDR3
few	TRBV10-3	.	TRBJ2-1	TGTGCCATCAGTGAGTCAGGGAGCTCCTACAATGAGCAGTTCTTC	CAISESGSSYNEQFF
few	TRBV7-7	TRBD1	TRBJ2-5	TGTGCTAGCAGCTCTACCGCAGGGGGCTCAGAGACCCAGTACTTC	CASSSTAGGSETQYF
.	TRBV10-3	TRBD2	TRBJ2-1	TGTGCCATCAGTGAGTCGATGGCTAGCGGGGGGTACAATGAGCAGTTCTTC	CAISESMASGGYNEQFF
many	TRBV12-3/TRBV12-4	.	TRBJ2-5	TGTGCCAGCAGCCCCGACTCCTGGGAGACCCAGTACTTC	CASSPDSWETQYF
.	TRBV14	TRBD1	TRBJ1-5	TGTGCCAGCAGCCAAGATTCAGGGGGGCCCCAGCATTTT	CASSQDSGGPQHF
few	TRBV7-9	TRBD1	TRBJ2-1	TGTGCCACCATAGGGGCCGGGACAGCCCTCTACAATGAGCAGTTCTTC	CATIGAGTALYNEQFF
few	TRBV7-6	TRBD1	TRBJ1-1	TGTGCCAGCAGCGATACAGGGGCGGGGAACACTGAAGCTTTCTTT	CASSDTGAGNTEAFF
few	TRBV19	TRBD1	TRBJ1-2	TGTGCCAGTAGTATTGATAGGGACAGGGCGCCCTTCGATGGCTACACCTTC	CASSIDRDRAPFDGYTF
many	TRBV19	.	TRBJ1-2	TGTGCCAGTATGAGGGCTAACTATGGCTACACCTTC	CASMRANYGYTF
.	TRBV12-3/TRBV12-4	TRBD1	TRBJ2-3	TGTGCCAGCAGTTTCCTGACAGGGGGGAATGGTACAGATACGCAGTATTTT	CASSFLTGGNGTDTQYF
.	TRBV4-1	.	TRBJ2-1	TGCGCCAGCAGCCCGGGACCAGAACTCAATGAGCAGTTCTTC	CASSPGPELNEQFF
.	TRBV2	.	TRBJ2-1	TGTGCCAGGAGGGACTGGACTGTGAAAGACAATGAGCAGTTCTTC	CARRDWTVKDNEQFF
few	TRBV9	.	TRBJ1-4	TGTGCCAGCAGCCCCTGGGGGGGGCCTAATGAAAAACTGTTTTTT	CASSPWGGPNEKLFF
few	TRBV27	.	TRBJ2-5	TGTGCCAGCGGGGCCATAGGCGGGGAGACCCAGTACTTC	CASGAIGGETQYF
few	TRBV10-3	.	TRBJ1-3	TGTGCCATTTCGGAACCCTCCTCTGGAAACACCATATATTTT	CAISEPSSGNTIYF
once	TRBV12-3/TRBV12-4	.	TRBJ1-5	TGTGCCAGCAGCCCCAGGTCGTGGGGCAATCAGCCCCAGCATTTT	CASSPRSWGNQPQHF
.	TRBV4-1	.	TRBJ2-5	TGCGCCAGCAGCCCCTTAAGGGCAGGACAAGAGACCCAGTACTTC	CASSPLRAGQETQYF
.	TRBV6-5	TRBD1	TRBJ2-2	TGTGCCAGCAGTCCCACCCCCGGGACAGTACTTTCCGGGGAGCTGTTTTTT	CASSPTPGTVLSGELFF
.	TRBV6-5	.	TRBJ2-1	TGTGCCAGCAGCTACACGGACCAGGCTCCCAATGAGCAGTTCTTC	CASSYTDQAPNEQFF
many	TRBV12-3/TRBV12-4	.	TRBJ1-1	TGTGCCAGCAGTCTAGGCGATAGGGGGGCGGTCACTGAAGCTTTCTTT	CASSLGDRGAVTEAFF
few	TRBV28	.	TRBJ1-1	TGTGCCAGCAGTGCGGTCACTGGGCCGGAGTCTGAAGCTTTCTTT	CASSAVTGPESEAFF
few	TRBV5-4	TRBD1	TRBJ1-3	TGTGCCAGCAGCATGGACAGGGGGCGAGCTGGAAACACCATATATTTT	CASSMDRGRAGNTIYF
.	TRBV7-8	.	TRBJ1-4	TGTGCCAGCAGCTTAGATCGGGGAAAACTGTTTTTT	CASSLDRGKLFF
.	TRBV6-2/TRBV6-3	TRBD1	TRBJ1-5	TGTGCCAGCAGTTACTGGGGACAGGTAGGCAATCAGCCCCAGCATTTT	CASSYWGQVGNQPQHF
.	TRBV6-2/TRBV6-3	.	TRBJ2-1	TGTGCCAGCAGTTACGGAACTGCCCCTCTCAATGAGCAGTTCTTC	CASSYGTAPLNEQFF
many	TRBV7-6	.	TRBJ1-4	TGTGCCAGCAGCCTTAAGTCCGCAACTAATGAAAAACTGTTTTTT	CASSLKSATNEKLFF
many	TRBV20-1	.	TRBJ2-7	TGCAGTGCCAGCCGGGACTCCGTCTCCTACGAGCAGTACTTC	CSASRDSVSYEQYF
.	TRBV6-5	TRBD2	TRBJ2-5	TGTGCCAGCAGTTACGGGCCTAGCGGGGAAGAGACCCAGTACTTC	CASSYGPSGEETQYF
.	TRBV7-2	TRBD1	TRBJ1-6	TGTGCCAGCAGCCAGGGACAGGCCGATTCACCCCTCCACTTT	CASSQGQADSPLHF
many	TRBV12-3/TRBV12-4	.	TRBJ1-5	TGTGCCAGCAGTTTAGCGAGGGGAAGGCCCCAGCATTTT	CASSLARGRPQHF
.	TRBV2	.	TRBJ1-5	TGTGCCACAAGGATGGGGGTAGGTCAGCCCCAGCATTTT	CATRMGVGQPQHF
few	TRBV6-2/TRBV6-3	.	TRBJ1-1	TGTGCCAGCAGTTACTCCGGGACATCTGGAGCTTTCTTT	CASSYSGTSGAFF
.	TRBV10-3	TRBD1	TRBJ1-5	TGTGCCATCAGTGAGTCCCCACAGGGGATCAATCAGCCCCAGCATTTT	CAISESPQGINQPQHF
.	TRBV20-1	.	TRBJ2-3	TGCAGTGCTAGAGACCGCAGCGGCCCAGAGACAGATACGCAGTATTTT	CSARDRSGPETDTQYF
.	TRBV12-3/TRBV12-4	.	TRBJ1-2	TGTGCCAGCAGTTGGACAGAAACTTATGGCTACACCTTC	CASSWTETYGYTF
few	TRBV19	.	TRBJ1-1	TGTGCCAGTAGTATAGGAAGTCCCGGAGGTTACGAAGCTTTCTTT	CASSIGSPGGYEAFF
few	TRBV5-4	.	TRBJ1-1	TGTGCCAGCAGCTGGGGGTACACTGAAGCTTTCTTT	CASSWGYTEAFF
many	TRBV5-4	TRBD2	TRBJ2-3	TGTGCCAGCAGCTTGGCGGGGGGGTTGGCAGATACGCAGTATTTT	CASSLAGGLADTQYF
many	TRBV7-9	.	TRBJ1-5	TGTGCCAGCAGCTCCCTCGGGATTAGCAATCAGCCCCAGCATTTT	CASSSLGISNQPQHF
.	TRBV6-5	.	TRBJ1-2	TGTGCCAGCAGCCCCCGGCGGCACGATGGCTACACCTTC	CASSPRRHDGYTF
.	TRBV5-4	.	TRBJ1-2	TGTGCCAGCAGCTTGGGGGTACAGGCCAGGTTTAATGGCTACACCTTC	CASSLGVQARFNGYTF
.	TRBV19	.	TRBJ1-2	TGTGCCAGTAGTCCCCCCGGGACTACGTATGGCTACACCTTC	CASSPPGTTYGYTF
few	TRBV14	.	TRBJ1-6	TGTGCCAGCAGCCAACGGACTCCTTCCTATAATTCACCCCTCCACTTT	CASSQRTPSYNSPLHF
.	TRBV18	.	TRBJ2-1	TGTGCCAGCTCACCGATGGACACTACTGAGCAGTTCTTC	CASSPMDTTEQFF
few	TRBV12-3/TRBV12-4	TRBD1	TRBJ1-2	TGTGCCAGCAGGAGGACAGGTTTCTATGGCTACACCTTC	CASRRTGFYGYTF
.	TRBV11-3	.	TRBJ2-3	TGTGCCAGCAGCCCCCGGGGGCGGACGGTGGATACGCAGTATTTT	CASSPRGRTVDTQYF
many	TRBV7-9	.	TRBJ1-3	TGTGCCAGCAGCCCTCTCGACGGTGGAAACACCATATATTTT	CASSPLDGGNTIYF
.	TRBV6-1	.	TRBJ1-5	TGTGCCAGCAGACCAACAGGGCTCCTCCTCAATCAGCCCCAGCATTTT	CASRPTGLLLNQPQHF
.	TRBV27	.	TRBJ2-7	TGTGCCAGCACCCCGGCAGGGCATGACGAGCAGTACTTC	CASTPAGHDEQYF
.	TRBV12-3/TRBV12-4	TRBD1	TRBJ1-4	TGTGCCAGCAGTCGGACAGGGCGTGTGGGTGAAAAACTGTTTTTT	CASSRTGRVGEKLFF
.	TRBV29-1	.	TRBJ1-2	TGCAGCGTTGAAGAGGAAAGGGGGGATCGCTATGGCTACACCTTC	CSVEEERGDRYGYTF
few	TRBV11-2	TRBD1	TRBJ1-1	TGTGCCAGCAGCCGATGGACAGGGACGAACACTGAAGCTTTCTTT	CASSRWTGTNTEAFF
few	TRBV7-9	TRBD2	TRBJ2-7	TGTGCCAGCAGCGGCACGGCCGGACTAGCAAACGAGCAGTACTTC	CASSGTAGLANEQYF
many	TRBV4-2	.	TRBJ1-1	TGTGCCAGCAGCCAAGATGAGGGCTTGAACACTGAAGCTTTCTTT	CASSQDEGLNTEAFF
many	TRBV6-2/TRBV6-3	.	TRBJ2-2	TGTGCCAGCACTATCACCGGGGAGCTGTTTTTT	CASTITGELFF
.	TRBV28	TRBD2	TRBJ2-3	TGTGCCAGCAGCCCAACTAGCGCCGCTGCAGATACGCAGTATTTT	CASSPTSAAADTQYF
.	TRBV12-3/TRBV12-4	TRBD1	TRBJ1-5	TGTGCCAGCAGTTTAGCCGTGGACAGGCGCGAGCTGGGGCCCCAGCATTTT	CASSLAVDRRELGPQHF